This is a list of T cell receptor beta chains from one sample in a study of STAT5B mutations in CD4+ large granular lymphocyte leukemia. The data were produced by immunoSEQ multiplex PCR, yet TCRdb's version contains in-frame clones alone and is incomplete. The table shows approximately 32,000 clones, with about 70% occurring only once. The sample comprised CD4+ T cells from blood buffy coats. These receptors originate from a human donor in good health. CDR3s include the opening cysteine and the closing phenylalanine or tryptophan. The D gene is left open where the match is weak. Only part of the rows carry a size: once, few, many, or a class if the clone is expanded.

TRBV28	TRBD1	NA	TRBJ1-2	TGTGCCAGCAGCTCAGGGGGGCAGGTCTATGGCTACACCTTC	CASSSGGQVYGYTF
TRBV4-3	NA	NA	TRBJ1-1	TGCGCCAGCAGCCAAGTTACGGGGGACAAGCCTTTCTTT	CASSQVTGDKPFF
TRBV5-4	TRBD1	NA	TRBJ1-1	TGTGCCAGCAGCGGCAACAGGGGGCGTCCTGAAGCTTTCTTT	CASSGNRGRPEAFF
TRBV5-6	TRBD2	NA	TRBJ2-7	TGTGCCAGCAGCGCCCTAGCGGGGGACTCCTACGAGCAGTACTTC	CASSALAGDSYEQYF
TRBV27	TRBD1	NA	TRBJ2-1	TGTGCCAGCAGTTGGACAGGGGGGGAGTTCTTC	CASSWTGGEFF
TRBV11-2	NA	NA	TRBJ1-3	TGTGCCAGCAGCTTAGAAGGAAACACCATATATTTT	CASSLEGNTIYF
TRBV19	NA	few	TRBJ1-1	TGTGCCAGTGACCTGGGGGGGTTAATGAACACTGAAGCTTTCTTT	CASDLGGLMNTEAFF
TRBV6-5	NA	once	TRBJ2-2	TGTGCCAGCGGACGGCGACAGCAGAACACCGGGGAGCTGTTTTTT	CASGRRQQNTGELFF
TRBV5-1	NA	NA	TRBJ2-3	TGCGCCAGCAGTGATGGACCACGCACAGATACGCAGTATTTT	CASSDGPRTDTQYF
TRBV4-2	NA	NA	TRBJ1-4	TGTGCCAGCAGCCAGGAGGGGTCAGGTGAAAAACTGTTTTTT	CASSQEGSGEKLFF
TRBV9	TRBD1	NA	TRBJ2-3	TGTGCCAGCAGCTCAAGGACAGGGGAGACAGATACGCAGTATTTT	CASSSRTGETDTQYF
TRBV29-1	NA	NA	TRBJ1-5	TGCAGCGTTATAACAGGGAGGGATCAGCCCCAGCATTTT	CSVITGRDQPQHF
TRBV7-9	NA	NA	TRBJ1-1	TGTGCCAGCAGCTTAGAGGGGGGAATCACTGAAGCTTTCTTT	CASSLEGGITEAFF
TRBV7-2	NA	NA	TRBJ2-7	TGTGCCAGCAGCTTAGCGAGGGGGGGAGGCTACGAGCAGTACTTC	CASSLARGGGYEQYF
TRBV18	TRBD1	NA	TRBJ2-2	TGTGCCAGCTGCGCGACAGGGGGTAACACCGGGGAGCTGTTTTTT	CASCATGGNTGELFF
TRBV21-1	NA	few	TRBJ2-3	TGTGCCAGCAGCGCCCGGGAGCTAGCGGGACGACTCACAGATACGCAGTATTTT	CASSARELAGRLTDTQYF
TRBV7-2	NA	NA	TRBJ1-1	TGTGCCAGCAGCTTAGACTCGGCAGGGTTAAACACTGAAGCTTTCTTT	CASSLDSAGLNTEAFF
TRBV19	NA	NA	TRBJ2-3	TGTGCCAGTAGTATGGGGGCGGACCGAGGAGATACGCAGTATTTT	CASSMGADRGDTQYF
TRBV30	NA	once	TRBJ2-2	TGTGCCTGGAGTGTGGGGCCCGGGGAGCTGTTTTTT	CAWSVGPGELFF
TRBV5-4	TRBD1	NA	TRBJ1-2	TGTGCCAGCAGCTTAGAAGGGGGCGCGTATGGCTACACCTTC	CASSLEGGAYGYTF
TRBV2	NA	NA	TRBJ2-1	TGTGCCAGCAGTCCTAGCGCCAGCTCCTACAATGAGCAGTTCTTC	CASSPSASSYNEQFF
TRBV6-5	TRBD2	NA	TRBJ2-3	TGTGCCAGCAGTTACGAAGCGGGGTGGGGCACAGATACGCAGTATTTT	CASSYEAGWGTDTQYF
TRBV28	TRBD1	medium-sized	TRBJ2-2	TGTGCCAGCAGTACACAGGGGGCCGACACCGGGGAGCTGTTTTTT	CASSTQGADTGELFF
TRBV7-6	NA	NA	TRBJ1-4	TGTGCCAGCAGCTTAATGGGGGCTAAGGAAAAACTGTTTTTT	CASSLMGAKEKLFF
TRBV5-6	NA	NA	TRBJ2-5	TGTGCCAGCAGCTTGGCGTACCCAGAGACCCAGTACTTC	CASSLAYPETQYF
TRBV9	NA	NA	TRBJ1-1	TGTGCCAGCAGCTCGAGTACCGGACGGCTGAACACTGAAGCTTTCTTT	CASSSSTGRLNTEAFF
TRBV4-1	NA	NA	TRBJ2-5	TGCGCCAGCAGCCAAGAGGGGGCAGTTTGGGAGACCCAGTACTTC	CASSQEGAVWETQYF
TRBV30	NA	NA	TRBJ2-1	TGTGCCTGGAGGGACCGGGCCGTCGGGGAGCAGTTCTTC	CAWRDRAVGEQFF
TRBV6-5	TRBD1	NA	TRBJ1-3	TGTGCCAGCAGTCGACAGGGCCGCTCTGGAAACACCATATATTTT	CASSRQGRSGNTIYF
TRBV9	TRBD2	NA	TRBJ2-5	TGTGCCAGCAGCGTAGCCCCTCAGCGGGGACTCCAAGAGACCCAGTACTTC	CASSVAPQRGLQETQYF
TRBV7-3	NA	NA	TRBJ1-2	TGTGCCAGCAGCTTTCCCCCCAGGGATGGCTACACCTTC	CASSFPPRDGYTF
TRBV5-1	NA	NA	TRBJ1-4	TGCGCCAGCAGCTTGGACGGGGTTCTCGCTAATGAAAAACTGTTTTTT	CASSLDGVLANEKLFF
TRBV2	NA	NA	TRBJ2-7	TGTGCCAGCAGTGAACTGGACTACGAGCAGTACTTC	CASSELDYEQYF
TRBV28	NA	few	TRBJ1-2	TGTGCCAGCAGTTTCAAGGGAGATGGCTACACCTTC	CASSFKGDGYTF
TRBV7-2	TRBD1	NA	TRBJ2-2	TGTGCCAGCAGCTTAGGACAGGGAAACACCGGGGAGCTGTTTTTT	CASSLGQGNTGELFF
TRBV11-2	TRBD2	NA	TRBJ2-5	TGTGCCAGCAGCCAGAATCTAGCGGGGGGGGAGACCCAGTACTTC	CASSQNLAGGETQYF
TRBV19	TRBD1	NA	TRBJ1-5	TGTGCCAGTACCCTCAGGGGGAGCAATCAGCCCCAGCATTTT	CASTLRGSNQPQHF
TRBV7-2	TRBD2	NA	TRBJ2-2	TGTGCCAGCAGCTCTCGGGAGGGGCCGGGTTCCGGGGAGCTGTTTTTT	CASSSREGPGSGELFF
TRBV6-1	NA	few	TRBJ1-5	TGTGCCAGCAGTGAACGCCAGCAGCCCCAGCATTTT	CASSERQQPQHF
TRBV7-2	TRBD1	NA	TRBJ1-2	TGTGCCAGCAGCCCCCAGGGGGCGGATGGCTACACCTTC	CASSPQGADGYTF
TRBV11-3	NA	few	TRBJ2-7	TGTGCCAGCAGCTTAGTAGGGGATGGGGGCGAGCAGTACTTC	CASSLVGDGGEQYF
TRBV21-1	NA	NA	TRBJ1-3	TGTGCCAGCAGCAATCGGCCCGAGCACTCTGGAAACACCATATATTTT	CASSNRPEHSGNTIYF
TRBV15	TRBD1	NA	TRBJ1-2	TGTGCCACCAGCGCGGACAGGGGACCTTATGGCTACACCTTC	CATSADRGPYGYTF